This T cell receptor (beta chain) was identified during a study of Graves' ophthalmopathy and Graves' hyperthyroidism. Study observations and caveats: Distinction of ophthalmopathy from stable hyperthyroidism by a 13-signature model reached approximately 90% sensitivity and more than 65% specificity.

Germline CDR1 is MGHDK and CDR2 is SYGVNS. The CDR3 spans 16 residues. V shed 6 bases, J shed 7 bases, and the junction held 15 bases outside the gene matches. If patients had other autoimmune diseases, uncontrolled infections, pregnancy or lactation, they were excluded. As regards this clonotype: Its target is unknown.

Beta-chain TCR CDR3 regions were amplified from RNA transcripts. The first round was an RT-PCR with HTBI primers, and the second round was a multiplex PCR. One entry per CDR3 protein, called by TCRdb with MiXCR from the multiplex PCR reads. The sample consists of some 750,000 distinct CDR3 sequences, roughly two fifths of them appearing once. The rearrangement links TRBV25-1 to TRBJ2-7, with TRBD2 identical over 10 bases. The material sequenced was peripheral blood. The receptor comes from an adult man with Graves' ophthalmopathy. The CDR3 reads CASSQDPAGGLGEQYF. The DNA for the CDR3 is TGTGCCAGCAGCCAAGATCCAGCGGGAGGGTTGGGGGAGCAGTACTTC.